The rows below give T cell receptor beta chains drawn from one sample of a study of Ad26.COV2.S vaccination and SARS-CoV-2 variants. Method: immunoSEQ multiplex PCR; TCRdb's copy keeps in-frame clones and lacks some. The table records around 400,000 clones, approximately 89% of them present only once. The sample was peripheral blood, taken in a trial of Ad26.COV2.S vaccine versus placebo. These TCRs come from a person aged 18 to 65 who received the Ad26.COV2.S COVID-19 vaccine or a placebo. Both conserved end residues are part of each CDR3. Fields, in order: V gene, J gene, CDR3 protein.

>TRBV7-3|TRBJ2-7
CASSLDREGEQYF
>TRBV11-3|TRBJ2-2
CASSPTTASGELFF
>TRBV28|TRBJ2-7
CASSLKGARHEQYF
>TRBV28|TRBJ1-2
CASSSLYGYTF
>TRBV29-1|TRBJ2-1
CSVGLMASYNEQFF
>TRBV28|TRBJ2-7
CASRSGQNYEQYF
>TRBV5-1|TRBJ2-2
CASSLAGTGVAGELFF
>TRBV7-2|TRBJ1-2
CASSFHTSRSNGYTF
>TRBV15|TRBJ1-5
CATSRDGGQPQHF
>TRBV19|TRBJ2-3
CASSPLAGRGTDTQYF
>TRBV5-4|TRBJ2-3
CASSMESFSTTDTQYF
>TRBV6-5|TRBJ1-5
CASRLGRGQPQHF
>TRBV5-4|TRBJ2-7
CASSLGGETYEQYF
>TRBV19|TRBJ2-1
CASIPNRGNEQFF
>TRBV28|TRBJ2-6
CASSLLGQGALGSGANVLTF
>TRBV27|TRBJ2-2
CASSQNTGELFF